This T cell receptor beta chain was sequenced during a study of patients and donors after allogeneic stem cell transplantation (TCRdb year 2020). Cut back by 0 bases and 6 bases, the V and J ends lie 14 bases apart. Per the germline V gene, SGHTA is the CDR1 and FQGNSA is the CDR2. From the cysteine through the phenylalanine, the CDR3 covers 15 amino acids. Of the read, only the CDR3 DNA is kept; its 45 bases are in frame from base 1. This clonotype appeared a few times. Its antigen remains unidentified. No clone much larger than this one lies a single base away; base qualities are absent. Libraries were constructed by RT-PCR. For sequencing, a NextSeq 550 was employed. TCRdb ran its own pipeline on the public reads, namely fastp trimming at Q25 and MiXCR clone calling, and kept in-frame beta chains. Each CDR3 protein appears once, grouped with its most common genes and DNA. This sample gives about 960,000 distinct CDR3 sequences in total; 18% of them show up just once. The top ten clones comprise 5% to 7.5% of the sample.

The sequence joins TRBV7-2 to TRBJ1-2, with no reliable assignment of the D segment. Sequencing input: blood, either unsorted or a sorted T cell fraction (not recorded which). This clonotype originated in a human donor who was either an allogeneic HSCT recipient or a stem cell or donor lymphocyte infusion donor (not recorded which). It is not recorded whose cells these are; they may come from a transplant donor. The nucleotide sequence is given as TGTGCCAGCAGCTTAGCCACAGCATCGCCCGATGGCTACACCTTC. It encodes CASSLATASPDGYTF.